This T cell receptor beta chain was identified during a study of blood T cell repertoires in COVID-19. The CDR3 sequence is 16 residues long. The V gene lost 3 bases and the J gene lost 1 base, with 14 bases spanning the gap. Germline values: CDR1 LNHDA, CDR2 SQIVND (reference sequence). Data came from immunoSEQ multiplex PCR; TCRdb stores just in-frame clones and leaves some out. The sample carries hundreds of thousands of clones, about nine tenths recorded once. The chain combines TRBV19 with TRBJ2-3, with D perhaps TRBD2 (7 bases). What was sequenced was PBMCs or T cells enriched from blood (not recorded which). This sequence was found in a man aged 45-65 years who had been exposed to COVID-19. This CDR3 reads CASSIRGDYRTDTQYF. CDR3 in DNA: TGTGCCAGTAGTATTAGGGGGGACTACCGCACAGATACGCAGTATTTT.